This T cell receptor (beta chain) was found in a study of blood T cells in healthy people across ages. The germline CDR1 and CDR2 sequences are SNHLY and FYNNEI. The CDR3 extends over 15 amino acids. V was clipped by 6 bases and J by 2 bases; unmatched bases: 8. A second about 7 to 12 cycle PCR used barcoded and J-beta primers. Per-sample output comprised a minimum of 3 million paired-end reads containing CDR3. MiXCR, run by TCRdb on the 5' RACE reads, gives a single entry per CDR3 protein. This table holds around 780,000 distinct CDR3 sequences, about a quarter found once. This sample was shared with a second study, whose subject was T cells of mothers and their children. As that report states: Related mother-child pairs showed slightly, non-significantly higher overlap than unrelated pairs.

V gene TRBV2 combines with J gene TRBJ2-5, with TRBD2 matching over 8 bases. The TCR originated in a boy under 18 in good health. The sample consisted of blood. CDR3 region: CASRIAGSPQETQYF. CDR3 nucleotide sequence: TGTGCCAGCAGAATAGCGGGGTCCCCGCAAGAGACCCAGTACTTC.